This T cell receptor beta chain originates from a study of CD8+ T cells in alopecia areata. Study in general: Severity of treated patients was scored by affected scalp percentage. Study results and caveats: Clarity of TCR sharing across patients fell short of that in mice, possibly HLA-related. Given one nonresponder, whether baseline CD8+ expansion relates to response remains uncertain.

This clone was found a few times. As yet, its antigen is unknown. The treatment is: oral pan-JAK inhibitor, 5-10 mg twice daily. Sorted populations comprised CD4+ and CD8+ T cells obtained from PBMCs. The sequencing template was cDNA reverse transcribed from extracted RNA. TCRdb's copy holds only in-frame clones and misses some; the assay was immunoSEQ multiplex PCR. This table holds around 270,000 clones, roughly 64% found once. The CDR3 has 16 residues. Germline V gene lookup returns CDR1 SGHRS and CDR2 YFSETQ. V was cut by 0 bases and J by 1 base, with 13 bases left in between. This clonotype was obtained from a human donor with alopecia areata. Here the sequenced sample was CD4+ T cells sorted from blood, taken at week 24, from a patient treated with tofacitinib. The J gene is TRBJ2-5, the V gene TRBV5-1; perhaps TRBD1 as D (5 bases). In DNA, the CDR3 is TGCGCCAGCAGCTTGGCCATCAGGACACCCCAAGAGACCCAGTACTTC. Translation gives CASSLAIRTPQETQYF.